Listed below are T cell receptor beta chains from one sample, sequenced in a study of human T cells and chemical hapten exposure. TCRdb redid the calling of the RACE reads with MiXCR, one entry per CDR3 protein. This sample yields about 100,000 distinct CDR3 sequences, of which roughly 9.6% are seen a single time; around 3.4% belongs to the top ten. Specimen: whole blood, collected in connection with sensitization to the hapten diphenylcyclopropenone (DPC). Receptors were obtained from a woman between 35 and 50 years old with alopecia areata. Some clones in this sample may be carry-over from other donors' samples. Each CDR3 is given with its conserved first and last residue. D genes are given only for firm matches. Size tells how often a clone was seen (once, few, many) or the class of an expanded clone, and some rows leave it out.

CSATLQARGTDTQYF TGCAGTGCTACATTACAGGCGAGGGGCACAGATACGCAGTATTTT TRBV20-1 few . TRBJ2-3
CASSPHPSYGYTF TGTGCCAGCAGCCCCCATCCGAGCTATGGCTACACCTTC TRBV7-9 few . TRBJ1-2
CASSAPGGPQETQYF TGTGCCAGCAGTGCTCCAGGGGGGCCCCAAGAGACCCAGTACTTC TRBV25-1 . . TRBJ2-5
CASSTQRVAGAYNEQFF TGTGCCAGCAGCACCCAGCGAGTAGCGGGGGCTTACAATGAGCAGTTCTTC TRBV7-9 . TRBD2 TRBJ2-1
CASRLAGGTRETQYF TGTGCCAGCAGGCTAGCGGGGGGGACGAGAGAGACCCAGTACTTC TRBV12-3/TRBV12-4 . TRBD2 TRBJ2-5
CASSLGSAQGVFYEQYF TGTGCCAGCAGTTTGGGCTCCGCACAGGGGGTCTTCTACGAGCAGTACTTC TRBV28 . TRBD1 TRBJ2-7
CASSLDSTEAFF TGTGCCAGCAGCTTAGACTCCACTGAAGCTTTCTTT TRBV9 . . TRBJ1-1
CASRLLAGVVTDTQYF TGTGCCAGCAGGCTCCTAGCGGGAGTGGTAACAGATACGCAGTATTTT TRBV27 few TRBD2 TRBJ2-3
CSARRAEWPDTQYF TGCAGTGCTAGAAGGGCGGAGTGGCCAGATACGCAGTATTTT TRBV20-1 . . TRBJ2-3
CAWSVSPDTQYF TGTGCCTGGAGTGTAAGCCCAGATACGCAGTATTTT TRBV30 . . TRBJ2-3
CASSLGGQGHRELFF TGTGCCAGCAGCTTGGGGGGACAGGGTCACCGGGAGCTGTTTTTT TRBV7-2 few TRBD1 TRBJ2-2
CASYTRGRETQYF TGTGCCAGCTATACCCGGGGCCGGGAGACCCAGTACTTC TRBV6-5 . . TRBJ2-5
CASSLGRVNTDTQYF TGTGCCAGCAGCTTAGGAAGGGTAAACACAGATACGCAGTATTTT TRBV13 . . TRBJ2-3
CASRFDRDSSYEQYF TGTGCCAGCAGGTTCGACAGGGATAGCTCCTACGAGCAGTACTTC TRBV6-5 many TRBD1 TRBJ2-7
CSVEKRDNYNEQFF TGCAGCGTTGAAAAAAGGGACAACTACAATGAGCAGTTCTTC TRBV29-1 few . TRBJ2-1
CASSISQGATEAFF TGTGCCAGTAGTATAAGTCAGGGGGCGACTGAAGCTTTCTTT TRBV19 . TRBD1 TRBJ1-1
CASSVQGTSGNTIYF TGTGCCAGCAGTGTACAGGGGACCTCTGGAAACACCATATATTTT TRBV25-1 . TRBD1 TRBJ1-3
CASSLADLNTEAFF TGTGCCAGCAGTTTGGCAGACTTGAACACTGAAGCTTTCTTT TRBV12-3/TRBV12-4 many . TRBJ1-1
CASSAAGIYPNEQFF TGTGCCAGCAGTGCGGCGGGGATCTACCCCAATGAGCAGTTCTTC TRBV2 few . TRBJ2-1
CSANSPKGSSYEQYF TGCAGTGCTAATTCCCCCAAGGGAAGCTCCTACGAGCAGTACTTC TRBV20-1 many . TRBJ2-7
CASSVRDRGHGGYTF TGTGCCAGCAGCGTCCGGGACAGGGGGCATGGTGGCTACACCTTC TRBV11-2 many TRBD1 TRBJ1-2
CASSLTMGSSYNEQFF TGCGCCAGCAGCTTGACGATGGGTAGCTCCTACAATGAGCAGTTCTTC TRBV5-1 . . TRBJ2-1
CASSDSGEGPEAFF TGTGCCAGTAGCGATTCCGGGGAGGGACCTGAAGCTTTCTTT TRBV19 . . TRBJ1-1
CASSPLPAGDTGELFF TGTGCCAGCTCACCCTTGCCAGCGGGGGACACCGGGGAGCTGTTTTTT TRBV18 . TRBD2 TRBJ2-2
CASSLEGQRATNEKLFF TGTGCCAGCAGCTTAGAGGGACAGCGAGCAACTAATGAAAAACTGTTTTTT TRBV11-2 many TRBD1 TRBJ1-4
CSVPGTHGNEQFF TGCAGCGTTCCCGGGACCCATGGGAATGAGCAGTTCTTC TRBV29-1 few . TRBJ2-1
CSARTNTEQFF TGCAGTGCTAGGACCAACACTGAGCAGTTCTTC TRBV20-1 once . TRBJ2-1
CASSQWGRGYEQYF TGTGCCAGCAGCCAATGGGGGCGGGGATACGAGCAGTACTTC TRBV3-1 . . TRBJ2-7
CASSPAAGLETQYF TGTGCCAGTAGTCCCGCGGCGGGACTAGAGACCCAGTACTTC TRBV19 . . TRBJ2-5
CASSQSHSSGRGSSYEQYF TGCGCCAGCAGTCAATCGCATTCTAGCGGGAGGGGGTCTTCCTACGAGCAGTACTTC TRBV23-1 . TRBD2 TRBJ2-7
CASSLRTGAFEKLFF TGTGCCAGCAGCTTAAGGACAGGGGCATTCGAAAAACTGTTTTTT TRBV7-6 many TRBD1 TRBJ1-4
CASSPAEGLDGYTF TGTGCCAGCTCACCCGCTGAGGGTCTGGATGGCTACACCTTC TRBV18 few . TRBJ1-2
CSVLVLGANCEQYF TGCAGCGTTTTGGTGTTGGGGGCGAACTGCGAGCAGTACTTC TRBV29-1 . . TRBJ2-7
CASSSGPGEQFF TGTGCCAGCAGTTCCGGGCCGGGTGAGCAGTTCTTC TRBV6-6 many . TRBJ2-1
CASSLGVGSASYEQYF TGTGCCAGCAGCTTAGGGGTCGGGAGTGCGTCCTACGAGCAGTACTTC TRBV7-9 few . TRBJ2-7
CSVEDQQGAGDTQYF TGCAGCGTTGAAGATCAACAGGGGGCAGGAGATACGCAGTATTTT TRBV29-1 . TRBD1 TRBJ2-3
CASSQEGQNTEAFF TGCGCCAGCAGCCAAGAAGGGCAGAACACTGAAGCTTTCTTT TRBV4-3 . . TRBJ1-1
CASSLVSVNEQFF TGTGCCAGCAGCTTAGTATCAGTCAATGAGCAGTTCTTC TRBV7-2 many . TRBJ2-1
CASSLRGATEAFF TGTGCCAGCAGTTTACGGGGGGCCACTGAAGCTTTCTTT TRBV28 few . TRBJ1-1
CASSEAVYEQYF TGTGCCAGCAGTGAAGCCGTATACGAGCAGTACTTC TRBV2 few . TRBJ2-7
CSANRDRGQSGYTF TGCAGTGCGAACCGGGACAGGGGGCAGAGTGGCTACACCTTC TRBV20-1 . TRBD1 TRBJ1-2
CSVEDPRGASTDTQYF TGCAGCGTTGAAGACCCACGGGGAGCTAGCACAGATACGCAGTATTTT TRBV29-1 few . TRBJ2-3
CASSQEWWRERTDTQYF TGCGCCAGCAGCCAAGAGTGGTGGCGGGAGCGCACAGATACGCAGTATTTT TRBV4-3 few TRBD2 TRBJ2-3
CASSDSDGGGHTQYF TGTGCCAGCAGTGACTCGGACGGGGGCGGCCATACGCAGTATTTT TRBV6-4 few . TRBJ2-3